This TCR beta chain was captured in a study of CD8 T cell repertoires and HIV-1 epitope variants. Study context: Separate wells received one of Twenty-five Gag or Nef variant peptides. An uncultured baseline aliquot held 1M T cells. The study, taken as a whole, reports: Only beta chains were identified, marking proliferation to antigen, not function.

Sequenced by immunoSEQ multiplex PCR; TCRdb stores in-frame clones only, minus some. The sample has more than 4,000 clones, approximately 67% seen once. To note about this clone: Its matching antigen is unknown.

The germline V gene encodes CDR1 LNHNV and CDR2 YYDKDF (reference sequence). Trimming took off 3 bases at V and 1 base at J, with 12 bases between the two ends. CDR3 length equals 15 residues. The origin of this receptor is a male donor with HIV. The sequenced sample consisted of cultured CD8+ T cells derived from PBMCs. The gene calls are TRBV15 and TRBJ1-1; D unclear. CDR3 bases: TGTGCCACCAGCAGTTCTGGGAACGGGAACACTGAAGCTTTCTTT. Translation: CATSSSGNGNTEAFF.